This TCR beta chain was captured by sequencing in a study of blood T cells in healthy people across ages. Study results and limitations: When one million T cells were used, diversity estimates were thought to be underestimates.

The second PCR ran about 6 to 12 cycles with a sample-barcoded 5' primer and J-beta primers. A minimum of 2.5 million CDR3-containing paired-end reads was obtained for each sample. TCRdb redid the calling of the 5' RACE reads with MiXCR, one entry per CDR3 protein. The table records roughly 700,000 distinct CDR3 sequences, around 45% of them present only once. Concerning this clonotype: Antigen unknown.

Researchers report isolating at least 7 million PBMCs per sample. CDR3 size: 17 residues. The V gene's germline CDR1 is MNHEY and CDR2 SVGEGT. V trimming: 0 bases; J trimming: 2 bases; junction bases outside the gene matches: 7. This chain connects TRBV6-2 or TRBV6-3 to TRBJ2-1, with TRBD2 matching over 7 bases. The clonotype originates from a woman aged 60 to 75 in good health. Specimen: blood. The CDR3 DNA reads as TGTGCCAGCAGTTACTCCGGACTGGCGGGAGCCTACAATGAGCAGTTCTTC. Translated: CASSYSGLAGAYNEQFF.